The T cell receptor (beta chain) described here comes from a study of T cell responses to AZD1222 COVID-19 vaccine. Generated by immunoSEQ multiplex PCR, the TCRdb table keeps only in-frame clones and is missing some. Among 90,000 to 150,000 clones listed, roughly 86% were seen once. This clone appeared a single time. The antigen remains unidentified. The study, taken as a whole, reports: Only 5 to 7 AZD1222 recipients were seropositive at baseline. Targets within unmutated variant regions were reportedly found for nearly half of spike-specific TCRs. The CD4 TCRs associated with vaccination extended across spike and predominated at 160-218 and 743-854.

The sequences come from peripheral blood, collected on day 0 of AZD1222 vaccination. This TCR came from an adult in good health.

CDR3: CASSLSLIFNEKLFF. In nucleotides, the CDR3 is TGTGCCAGCAGTTTATCTCTGATCTTTAATGAAAAACTGTTTTTT. V and J are TRBV27 and TRBJ1-4; D remains ambiguous. CDR3 length: 15 amino acids. CDR1 and CDR2 from the germline V gene are MNHEY and SMNVEV (reference sequence). With 0 bases removed from V and 4 bases from J, the gap between germline ends came to 9 bases.